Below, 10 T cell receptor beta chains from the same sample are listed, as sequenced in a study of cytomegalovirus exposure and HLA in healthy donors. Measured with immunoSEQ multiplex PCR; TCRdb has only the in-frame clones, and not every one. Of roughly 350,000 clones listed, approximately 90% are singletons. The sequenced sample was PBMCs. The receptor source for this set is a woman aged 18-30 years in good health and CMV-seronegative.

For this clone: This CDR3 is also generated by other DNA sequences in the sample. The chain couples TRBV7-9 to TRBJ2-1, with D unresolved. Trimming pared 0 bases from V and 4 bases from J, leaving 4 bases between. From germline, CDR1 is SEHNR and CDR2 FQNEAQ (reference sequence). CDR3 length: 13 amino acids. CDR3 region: CASSLATYNEQFF. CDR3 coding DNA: TGTGCCAGCAGCTTAGCTACATACAATGAGCAGTTCTTC.

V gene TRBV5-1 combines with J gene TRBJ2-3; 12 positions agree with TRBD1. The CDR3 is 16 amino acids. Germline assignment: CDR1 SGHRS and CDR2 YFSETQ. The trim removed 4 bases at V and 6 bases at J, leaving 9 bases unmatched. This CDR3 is CASSRPGQGASDTQYF. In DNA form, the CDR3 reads TGCGCCAGCAGCAGACCGGGACAGGGGGCATCGGATACGCAGTATTTT.

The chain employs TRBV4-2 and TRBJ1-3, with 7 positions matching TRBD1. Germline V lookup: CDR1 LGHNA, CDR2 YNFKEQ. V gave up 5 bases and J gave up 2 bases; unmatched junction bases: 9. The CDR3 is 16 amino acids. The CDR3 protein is CASSSPQGRPGNTIYF. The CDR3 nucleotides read TGTGCCAGCAGCTCCCCACAGGGGAGGCCTGGAAACACCATATATTTT.

CDR3 protein: CAIRTASGSLYEQFF. CDR3 sequence (DNA): TGTGCCATCAGGACGGCTAGCGGGAGTCTGTATGAGCAGTTCTTC. The rearrangement joins TRBV10-3 to TRBJ2-1; 10 bases match TRBD2. V lost 6 bases to trimming and J lost 8 bases; unmatched junction nucleotides: 10. This CDR3 contains 15 residues. Germline V CDR1 and CDR2: ENHRY, SYGVKD.

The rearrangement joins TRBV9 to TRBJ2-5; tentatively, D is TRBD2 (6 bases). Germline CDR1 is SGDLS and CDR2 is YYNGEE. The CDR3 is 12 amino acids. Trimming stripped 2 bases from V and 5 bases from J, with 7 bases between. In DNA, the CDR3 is TGTGCCAGCAGCGTCCGGGAGGAGACCCAGTACTTC. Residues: CASSVREETQYF.

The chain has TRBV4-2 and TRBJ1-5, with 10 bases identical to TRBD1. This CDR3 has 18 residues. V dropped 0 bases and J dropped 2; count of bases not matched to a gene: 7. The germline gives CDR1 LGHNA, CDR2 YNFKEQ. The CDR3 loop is CASSQDRDRGEGNQPQHF. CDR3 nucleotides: TGTGCCAGCAGCCAAGACCGGGACAGGGGTGAGGGCAATCAGCCCCAGCATTTT.

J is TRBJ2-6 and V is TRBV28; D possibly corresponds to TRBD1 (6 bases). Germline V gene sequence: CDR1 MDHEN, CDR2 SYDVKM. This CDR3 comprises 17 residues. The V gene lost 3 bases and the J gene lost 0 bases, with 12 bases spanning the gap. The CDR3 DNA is TGTGCCAGCAGTTTCAAGGGACAACCCTCTGGGGCCAACGTCCTGACTTTC. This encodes CASSFKGQPSGANVLTF. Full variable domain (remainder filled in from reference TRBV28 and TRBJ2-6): DVKVTQSSRYLVKRTGEKVFLECVQDMDHENMFWYRQDPGLGLRLIYFSYDVKMKEKGDIPEGYSVSREKKERFSLILESASTNQTSMYLCASSFKGQPSGANVLTFGAGSRLTVL.

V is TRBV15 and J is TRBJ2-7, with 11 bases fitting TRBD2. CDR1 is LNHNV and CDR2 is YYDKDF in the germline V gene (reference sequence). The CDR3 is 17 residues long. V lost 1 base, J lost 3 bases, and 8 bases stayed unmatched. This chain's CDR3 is CATSRVLPGLAVYEQYF. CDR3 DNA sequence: TGTGCCACCAGCAGAGTGCTTCCGGGACTAGCGGTCTACGAGCAGTACTTC. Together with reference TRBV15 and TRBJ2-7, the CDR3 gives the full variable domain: DAMVIQNPRYQVTQFGKPVTLSCSQTLNHNVMYWYQQKSSQAPKLLFHYYDKDFNNEADTPDNFQSRRPNTSFCFLDIRSPGLGDTAMYLCATSRVLPGLAVYEQYFGPGTRLTVT.

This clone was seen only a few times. The CDR3 loop reads CASSQDGIAGYEQYF. CDR3 nucleotide sequence: TGTGCCAGCAGCCAAGATGGGATAGCGGGGTACGAGCAGTACTTC. This rearrangement joins TRBV4-2 to TRBJ2-7; 8 bases line up with TRBD2. CDR1 LGHNA and CDR2 YNFKEQ come from the germline V gene. This CDR3 is 15 amino acids long. V lost 0 bases, J lost 4 bases, and 5 bases stayed unmatched.

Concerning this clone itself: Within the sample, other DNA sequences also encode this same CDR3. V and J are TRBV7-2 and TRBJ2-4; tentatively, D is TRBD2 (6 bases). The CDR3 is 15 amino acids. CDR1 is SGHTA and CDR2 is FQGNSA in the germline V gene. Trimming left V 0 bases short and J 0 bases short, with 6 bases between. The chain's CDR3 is CASSLAGLAKNIQYF. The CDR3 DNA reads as TGTGCCAGCAGCTTAGCGGGACTAGCCAAAAACATTCAGTACTTC.